These 22 T cell receptor beta chains were all obtained from the same sample, sequenced in a study of cytomegalovirus exposure and HLA in healthy donors. Primers: 60 Vbeta forward and 13 Jbeta reverse. Only in-frame clones appear in the TCRdb table, and some are missing; sequencing was by immunoSEQ multiplex PCR. The table shows some 210,000 clones, with about 85% occurring only once. Input material: PBMCs. These receptors were taken from a woman between 50 and 59 years old in good health and CMV-seropositive.

The rearrangement uses TRBV10-2 and TRBJ2-7, with 9 bases aligning to TRBD1. CDR3 length equals 14 residues. From germline, CDR1 is WSHSY and CDR2 SAAADI. Losses at the gene ends were 5 bases for V and 2 bases for J; bases not matched to a gene: 4. CDR3 DNA: TGCGCCAGCAGTCCCGGGACAGGGACCTACGAGCAGTACTTC. Its protein product is CASSPGTGTYEQYF.

The chain links TRBV5-1 to TRBJ1-5; 9 bases are shared with TRBD1. Germline V gene lookup returns CDR1 SGHRS and CDR2 YFSETQ. V trimming: 4 bases; J trimming: 6 bases; junction bases outside the gene matches: 5. This CDR3 comprises 14 residues. The CDR3 region is CASSGTGRSQPQHF. CDR3 bases: TGCGCCAGCAGCGGGACAGGGCGCAGTCAGCCCCAGCATTTT.

The rearrangement joins TRBV6-5 to TRBJ1-1, with D possibly being TRBD1 (5 bases). V was pared by 2 bases and J by 7 bases, with 20 bases between. The germline V gene encodes CDR1 MNHEY and CDR2 SVGAGI. The length of the CDR3 is 16 residues. The CDR3 region is CASSYPGTARGGEAFF. CDR3 DNA: TGTGCCAGCAGTTACCCAGGGACGGCCCGGGGGGGTGAAGCTTTCTTT.

The CDR3 here is CASSFLEQFF. Written as DNA, the CDR3 is TGTGCCAGCAGCTTCCTTGAGCAGTTCTTC. The chain joins TRBV7-9 to TRBJ2-1, with unresolved D. V shed 3 bases and J shed 9 bases, with 3 bases lying between them. This CDR3 spans 10 amino acids. Germline assignment: CDR1 SEHNR and CDR2 FQNEAQ (reference sequence).

On this clone: This sample includes further DNA sequences coding for the same CDR3. V is TRBV5-1 and J is TRBJ1-6, with D possibly being TRBD1 (6 bases). Germline CDR1 reads SGHRS; CDR2 reads YFSETQ. This CDR3 has 14 residues. Trimming cost V 2 bases and J 4 bases, with 7 bases left between them. This chain's CDR3 is CASSLGGYNSPLHF. The DNA of the CDR3 is TGCGCCAGCAGCTTAGGGGGTTATAATTCACCCCTCCACTTT.

This clone was detected a few times. The rearrangement joins TRBV19 to TRBJ2-1; unclear D gene. V lost 2 bases to trimming and J lost 3 bases, with 5 bases between them. Germline V CDR1 and CDR2: LNHDA, SQIVND (reference sequence). This CDR3 spans 13 amino acids. CDR3 in amino acids: CASSILYYNEQFF. The DNA of the CDR3 is TGTGCCAGTAGTATACTCTACTACAATGAGCAGTTCTTC.

The chain employs TRBV10-3 and TRBJ1-5; perhaps TRBD1 as D (5 bases). V was trimmed by 5 bases and J by 10 bases, leaving 15 bases between them. The germline V gene has CDR1 ENHRY and CDR2 SYGVKD. CDR3 length: 13 amino acids. This chain's CDR3 is CAISIGGDLPQHF. CDR3 sequence (DNA): TGTGCCATCAGTATCGGGGGGGATCTACCCCAGCATTTT.

CDR3 loop: CASSSTGAYNSPLHF. DNA for the CDR3: TGTGCCAGTAGTTCGACAGGTGCCTATAATTCACCCCTCCACTTT. The rearrangement links TRBV19 to TRBJ1-6, with D perhaps matching TRBD1 (6 bases). CDR3 size: 15 residues. V was shortened by 5 bases and J by 2 bases, with 10 bases between the two germline ends. Germline lookup yields CDR1 LNHDA and CDR2 SQIVND (reference sequence). The full variable domain, its missing parts supplied by reference TRBV19 and TRBJ1-6, is DGGITQSPKYLFRKEGQNVTLSCEQNLNHDAMYWYRQDPGQGLRLIYYSQIVNDFQKGDIAEGYSVSREKKESFPLTVTSAQKNPTAFYLCASSSTGAYNSPLHFGNGTRLTVT.

The chain is built from TRBV30 and TRBJ1-1; D is unclear. The CDR3 spans 11 residues. Per the germline V gene, CDR1 is GTSNPN and CDR2 is SVGIG (reference sequence). V lost 0 bases and J 11 bases, leaving 10 bases between the germline ends. CDR3 DNA: TGTGCCTGGAGTGTGAGCGGTCGGGCTTTCTTT. Protein sequence: CAWSVSGRAFF.

V is TRBV4-2 and J is TRBJ2-7; 8 bases are a match to TRBD2. CDR1 is LGHNA, CDR2 YNFKEQ, per germline. The CDR3 has 15 amino acids. Germline trimming cut 1 base from V and 2 bases from J; bases unmatched to any gene: 4. The DNA of the CDR3 is TGTGCCAGCAGCCAAGGCGCGGGGGGCCCCTACGAGCAGTACTTC. Protein sequence: CASSQGAGGPYEQYF.

The chain links TRBV15 to TRBJ1-6; D gene unclear. The V gene lost 8 bases and the J gene lost 3 bases, with 8 bases spanning the gap. This CDR3 has 13 residues. Germline assignment: CDR1 LNHNV and CDR2 YYDKDF (reference sequence). CDR3 coding DNA: TGTGCCACCGCCGGAGACTATAATTCACCCCTCCACTTT. Residues: CATAGDYNSPLHF.

V is TRBV10-2 and J is TRBJ1-2; D is ambiguous. The V end lost 6 bases, the J end lost 6 bases, and 14 bases lay between the germline ends. CDR3 length equals 13 residues. Germline CDR1 WSHSY, CDR2 SAAADI. CDR3 region: CASSPPGGDGYTF. The CDR3 bases are TGCGCCAGCAGCCCACCGGGCGGGGATGGCTACACCTTC.

A few counts support this clone. The chain employs TRBV28 and TRBJ1-3; perhaps TRBD1 as D (6 bases). The V end was cut by 1 base, the J end by 3 bases, with 16 bases between. The CDR3 has 17 amino acids. The V gene's germline CDR1 is MDHEN and CDR2 SYDVKM. CDR3 DNA sequence: TGTGCCAGCAGTTTATTCGCTGGGGGCGAAGGTGGAAACACCATATATTTT. Translation: CASSLFAGGEGGNTIYF.

Worth noting for this clone: This could be a read error, since a much larger clone is one nucleotide away. The chain joins TRBV11-3 to TRBJ2-1; TRBD2 agrees at 12 bases. The CDR3 has 15 amino acids. Losses at the gene ends were 5 bases for V and 1 base for J; bases not matched to a gene: 0. Per the germline V gene, CDR1 is SGHNT and CDR2 is YENEEA. The DNA for the CDR3 is TGTGCCAGCAGCCTAGCGGGGGGGTCCTACAATGAGCAGTTCTTC. Its protein product is CASSLAGGSYNEQFF.

The chain couples TRBV6-5 to TRBJ2-3; 12 nucleotides agree with TRBD2. This CDR3 spans 15 amino acids. CDR1 is MNHEY and CDR2 is SVGAGI in the germline V gene. V was clipped by 4 bases and J by 8 bases; unmatched bases: 7. This chain's CDR3 is CASSSSGGETGTQYF. The CDR3, as DNA: TGTGCCAGCAGTTCTAGCGGGGGGGAAACGGGTACGCAGTATTTT.

This clone was recorded once. This CDR3 is CASAPRGDTDTQYF. The CDR3 nucleotides are TGTGCCAGCGCCCCGCGCGGGGACACAGATACGCAGTATTTT. The gene calls are TRBV7-3 and TRBJ2-3; tentatively, D is TRBD2 (6 bases). CDR3 length: 14 amino acids. Germline V lookup: CDR1 SGHTA, CDR2 FQGTGA. V lost 8 bases to trimming and J lost 2 bases, with 14 bases between them.

The chain carries TRBV7-8 and TRBJ1-5, with no clear D. CDR3 length: 13 amino acids. V was clipped by 5 bases and J by 2 bases, with 7 bases between them. Germline CDR1 SGHVS, CDR2 FQNEAQ. In DNA form, the CDR3 reads TGTGCCAGCAGCCCACCGGGCAATCAGCCCCAGCATTTT. This codes for CASSPPGNQPQHF. Supplemented by reference TRBV7-8 and TRBJ1-5, the full variable domain reads GAGVSQSPRYKVAKRGQDVALRCDPISGHVSLFWYQQALGQGPEFLTYFQNEAQLDKSGLPSDRFFAERPEGSVSTLKIQRTQQEDSAVYLCASSPPGNQPQHFGDGTRLSIL.

The CDR3 here is CASSLAPGQGRFEAFF. CDR3 sequence (DNA): TGTGCCAGCAGTTTGGCCCCGGGACAGGGGAGGTTTGAAGCTTTCTTT. The chain is built from TRBV28 and TRBJ1-1; 10 bases align to TRBD1. Germline V CDR1 and CDR2: MDHEN, SYDVKM. The CDR3 is 16 residues long. The trim removed 3 bases at V and 7 bases at J, leaving 11 bases unmatched.

Here the CDR3 reads CASSPPYMNTEAFF. DNA of the CDR3: TGTGCCAGCAGCCCCCCTTACATGAACACTGAAGCTTTCTTT. V usage is TRBV7-8 and J usage is TRBJ1-1; D call uncertain. The V gene's germline CDR1 is SGHVS and CDR2 FQNEAQ. Trimming stripped 5 bases from V and 0 bases from J, with 10 bases between. The CDR3 sequence is 14 residues long.

The chain links TRBV10-2 to TRBJ2-1; maybe TRBD1 (6 bases). Germline CDR1 reads WSHSY; CDR2 reads SAAADI. CDR3 length: 13 residues. V lost 8 bases and J lost 10, with 18 bases in between. The CDR3 nucleotides are TGCGCCAGCTTTCAGGGGACGATGCCCGAGCAGTTCTTC. Translating gives CASFQGTMPEQFF.

This chain links TRBV27 with TRBJ2-7; TRBD1 matches at 7 bases. The CDR3 spans 15 residues. Unmatched junction bases numbered 8, after V lost 3 bases and J lost 3 bases. In germline, CDR1 is MNHEY, CDR2 SMNVEV (reference sequence). CDR3: CASSFLRDSFYEQYF. Here the CDR3 DNA reads TGTGCCAGCAGTTTCCTCCGGGACAGCTTCTACGAGCAGTACTTC.

The CDR3 loop is CASSIGQGTNTEAFF. As DNA, the CDR3 is TGTGCCAGCAGCATTGGACAGGGAACGAACACTGAAGCTTTCTTT. J is TRBJ1-1 and V is TRBV7-8; 8 nucleotides agree with TRBD1. Germline values: CDR1 SGHVS, CDR2 FQNEAQ. This CDR3 has 15 residues. V lost 5 bases and J lost 1; bases outside the gene matches: 6. Looking up the rest from reference TRBV7-8 and TRBJ1-1 gives the full variable domain: GAGVSQSPRYKVAKRGQDVALRCDPISGHVSLFWYQQALGQGPEFLTYFQNEAQLDKSGLPSDRFFAERPEGSVSTLKIQRTQQEDSAVYLCASSIGQGTNTEAFFGQGTRLTVV.